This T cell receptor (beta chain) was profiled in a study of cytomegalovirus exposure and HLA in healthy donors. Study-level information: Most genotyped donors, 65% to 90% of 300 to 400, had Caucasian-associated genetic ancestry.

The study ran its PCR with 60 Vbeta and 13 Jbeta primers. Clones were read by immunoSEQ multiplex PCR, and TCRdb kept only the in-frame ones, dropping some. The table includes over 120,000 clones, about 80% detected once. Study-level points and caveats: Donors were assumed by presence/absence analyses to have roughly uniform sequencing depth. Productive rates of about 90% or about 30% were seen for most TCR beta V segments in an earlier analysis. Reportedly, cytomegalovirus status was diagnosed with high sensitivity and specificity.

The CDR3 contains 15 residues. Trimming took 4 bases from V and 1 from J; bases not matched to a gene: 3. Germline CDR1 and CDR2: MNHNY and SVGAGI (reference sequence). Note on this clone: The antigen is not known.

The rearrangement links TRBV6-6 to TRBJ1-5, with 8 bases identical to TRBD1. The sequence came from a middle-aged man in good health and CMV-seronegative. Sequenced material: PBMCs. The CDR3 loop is CASSLQGVSNQPQHF. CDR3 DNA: TGTGCCAGCAGTTTACAGGGGGTAAGCAATCAGCCCCAGCATTTT.